This T cell receptor beta chain was observed in a study of STAT5B mutations in CD4+ large granular lymphocyte leukemia. TCRdb's copy holds only in-frame clones and misses some; the assay was immunoSEQ multiplex PCR. The sample contains 31,000 or so clones, approximately 81% of which appear only once. This CDR3 has 15 amino acids. Per germline, CDR1 SGHRS and CDR2 YFSETQ. Trimming left V 0 bases short and J 7 bases short, with 13 bases between. Regarding this clone: Its cognate antigen is unknown.

Study observations and caveats: 8/27 top patient clones versus 2/35 control clones were TRBV06-family. No patients shared main leukemic clonotypes, though 25% to 30% appeared at low frequency elsewhere.

This rearrangement joins TRBV5-1 to TRBJ1-4, with D possibly being TRBD1 (5 bases). Sequenced material: CD4+ T cells from blood buffy coats. This sequence originates from a human donor in good health. The CDR3 region is CASSLAGRVIEKLFF. The CDR3 nucleotides are TGCGCCAGCAGCTTGGCCGGCAGGGTAATTGAAAAACTGTTTTTT.